A single sample gave rise to the 17 T cell receptor beta chains below, sequenced in a study of blood T cell repertoires in COVID-19. Using immunoSEQ multiplex PCR, the repertoire was profiled, and TCRdb retains in-frame clones only, with some absent. The sample includes 250,000 to 300,000 clones, approximately 89% of them seen just once. What was sequenced was PBMCs or T cells enriched from blood (not recorded which). The receptors come from a woman in her forties or fifties who had been exposed to COVID-19.

This clone was picked up one time. The rearrangement uses TRBV3-1 (or the pseudogene TRBV3-2) and TRBJ1-4; 7 bases match TRBD1. CDR1 is LGHDT and CDR2 is YNNKEL in the germline V gene (reference sequence). The CDR3 consists of 15 residues. Unmatched junction bases numbered 4, after V lost 4 bases and J lost 2 bases. The CDR3 coding sequence is TGTGCCAGCAGCCCGAGGGACAGTACTAATGAAAAACTGTTTTTT. It is translated as CASSPRDSTNEKLFF.

This chain joins TRBV5-1 and TRBJ2-1; D gene unclear. CDR1 and CDR2 from the germline V gene are SGHRS and YFSETQ. V shed 0 bases and J shed 0 bases, with 7 bases lying between them. There are 15 residues in the CDR3. The CDR3 reads CASSLDWSSYNEQFF. The CDR3 coding sequence is TGCGCCAGCAGCTTGGACTGGAGCTCCTACAATGAGCAGTTCTTC.

In DNA, the CDR3 is TGTGCCAGCAGTGGGGGAGTGGGGACAGGGCGGGAGACTGAAGCTTTCTTT. It yields the protein CASSGGVGTGRETEAFF. This rearrangement joins TRBV2 to TRBJ1-1; 9 bases fit TRBD1. Trimming cost V 4 bases and J 5 bases; bases outside gene matches: 14. CDR1 and CDR2 from the germline V gene are SNHLY and FYNNEI. This CDR3 spans 17 amino acids.

The chain is built from TRBV19 and TRBJ1-1; the match to TRBD1 covers 10 bases. Per the germline V gene, CDR1 is LNHDA and CDR2 is SQIVND (reference sequence). This CDR3 has 20 residues. V shed 4 bases, J shed 3 bases, and the junction held 20 bases outside the gene matches. The CDR3 sequence: CASSTSLGTGVLMVDTEAFF. In DNA form, the CDR3 reads TGTGCCAGTAGTACCTCACTAGGGACAGGGGTACTTATGGTTGACACTGAAGCTTTCTTT. Filled out from reference TRBV19 and TRBJ1-1, the complete variable domain reads DGGITQSPKYLFRKEGQNVTLSCEQNLNHDAMYWYRQDPGQGLRLIYYSQIVNDFQKGDIAEGYSVSREKKESFPLTVTSAQKNPTAFYLCASSTSLGTGVLMVDTEAFFGQGTRLTVV.

This chain uses TRBV11-2 with TRBJ2-3, with TRBD1 identical over 9 bases. The V gene end was trimmed by 5 bases and the J gene end by 6 bases; junction bases not matched to a gene: 9. CDR3 length: 15 residues. CDR1 is SGHAT, CDR2 FQNNGV, per germline. DNA of the CDR3: TGTGCCAGCAGCCTCGGGGACAGGGCTTCCGATACGCAGTATTTT. This codes for CASSLGDRASDTQYF.

V is TRBV6-2 or TRBV6-3 and J is TRBJ1-5; D not resolved. With 6 bases removed from V and 4 bases from J, the gap between germline ends came to 10 bases. Germline values: CDR1 MNHEY, CDR2 SVGEGT. This CDR3 has 13 residues. DNA for the CDR3: TGTGCCAGCAGCAATGGGCTAAATCAGCCCCAGCATTTT. This gives the protein CASSNGLNQPQHF.

The V call is TRBV28, the J call TRBJ2-7; D is possibly TRBD2 (6 bases). V shed 6 bases and J shed 7 bases, with 13 bases lying between them. The germline gives CDR1 MDHEN, CDR2 SYDVKM. CDR3 size: 12 residues. Here the CDR3 DNA reads TGTGCCAGCAGCCGGGGGTTAGGGGAGCAGTACTTC. Translating it yields CASSRGLGEQYF.

The V call is TRBV29-1, the J call TRBJ1-5; perhaps TRBD1 as D (6 bases). The germline V and J ends were trimmed by 6 bases and 4 bases, with 10 bases remaining between them. The CDR3 consists of 12 residues. Germline CDR1 SQVTM, CDR2 ANQGSEA. Here the CDR3 reads CSVKQGNQPQHF. CDR3 sequence (DNA): TGCAGCGTAAAACAGGGTAATCAGCCCCAGCATTTT.

V gene TRBV20-1 combines with J gene TRBJ2-1; D is unresolved. CDR3 length: 10 residues. Per germline, CDR1 DFQATT and CDR2 SNEGSKA (reference sequence). Trimming removed 2 bases from V and 8 bases from J, with 4 bases in between. CDR3 protein: CSARRDEQFF. The CDR3 region has the DNA TGCAGTGCTAGACGGGATGAGCAGTTCTTC.

The count of this clone is one. The rearrangement uses TRBV27 and TRBJ1-5; D perhaps matches TRBD1 (5 bases). Trimming removed 6 bases from V and 0 bases from J, with 18 bases in between. CDR3 length equals 17 residues. Germline lookup yields CDR1 MNHEY and CDR2 SMNVEV (reference sequence). The CDR3 sequence is CASRKKSQDYSNQPQHF. CDR3 in DNA: TGTGCCAGCAGAAAAAAATCACAGGATTATAGCAATCAGCCCCAGCATTTT.

The chain carries TRBV4-1 and TRBJ2-1, with 8 bases fitting TRBD2. The germline gives CDR1 MGHRA, CDR2 YSYEKL. The CDR3 covers 14 residues. J gave up 15 bases and V 4 bases, and 14 bases lay outside the gene matches. The chain's CDR3 is CASSPEGAGGPRFF. CDR3 coding DNA: TGCGCCAGCAGCCCCGAAGGGGCGGGGGGCCCTCGGTTCTTC.

The chain uses TRBV30 and TRBJ1-5; D call uncertain. The V gene's germline CDR1 is GTSNPN and CDR2 SVGIG (reference sequence). V gave up 0 bases and J gave up 4 bases, with 13 bases separating them. The CDR3 consists of 15 residues. The CDR3 is CAWSVQSIRNQPQHF. The CDR3 DNA follows: TGTGCCTGGAGTGTACAGAGTATTAGGAATCAGCCCCAGCATTTT.

The chain uses TRBV28 and TRBJ1-1, with D maybe TRBD1 (5 bases). Germline V gene lookup returns CDR1 MDHEN and CDR2 SYDVKM. CDR3 length: 14 amino acids. With 5 bases removed from V and 3 bases from J, the gap between germline ends came to 13 bases. The CDR3 region is CASSPQGSYTEAFF. CDR3 bases: TGTGCCAGCAGTCCCCAGGGTAGTTACACTGAAGCTTTCTTT. Full variable domain (missing parts from reference TRBV28 and TRBJ1-1): DVKVTQSSRYLVKRTGEKVFLECVQDMDHENMFWYRQDPGLGLRLIYFSYDVKMKEKGDIPEGYSVSREKKERFSLILESASTNQTSMYLCASSPQGSYTEAFFGQGTRLTVV.

The chain joins TRBV6-1 to TRBJ2-5; D may be TRBD1 (7 bases). V dropped 0 bases and J dropped 5 bases, with 13 bases sitting between them. There are 15 residues in the CDR3. Germline assignment: CDR1 MNHNS and CDR2 SASEGT. CDR3 amino acids: CASSEAGGGYETQYF. CDR3 bases: TGTGCCAGCAGTGAAGCCGGAGGGGGCTATGAGACCCAGTACTTC.

The rearrangement uses TRBV2 and TRBJ2-4; no reliable D call. This CDR3 is built from 13 residues. Between the trimmed V and J ends, which lost 9 bases and 3 bases, there was a span of 12 bases. In germline, CDR1 is SNHLY, CDR2 FYNNEI. The CDR3 sequence: CASERYYKNIQYF. The CDR3 DNA sequence: TGTGCCAGTGAGAGATATTACAAAAACATTCAGTACTTC.

This chain links TRBV5-4 with TRBJ1-3, with D possibly matching TRBD1 (5 bases). Germline V gene data show CDR1 as SGHNT and CDR2 as YYREEE (reference sequence). Trimming shortened V by 0 bases and J by 0 bases, and 13 bases separated the two germline ends. The CDR3 is made up of 17 amino acids. The CDR3 DNA is TGTGCCAGCAGCTTGGGAACAGGCGGGGCCTCTGGAAACACCATATATTTT. Amino acid sequence: CASSLGTGGASGNTIYF.

The chain employs TRBV28 and TRBJ2-1; D possibly corresponds to TRBD2 (7 bases). Per germline, CDR1 MDHEN and CDR2 SYDVKM. CDR3 length: 10 amino acids. V dropped 11 bases and J dropped 15 bases, with 17 bases sitting between them. The DNA for the CDR3 is TGTGCCTGCTTTAGGGGGGGCTGGTTCTTC. It translates to CACFRGGWFF.